This TCR beta chain appears in the sequencing data of a study of T cell repertoires in cytomegalovirus infection. Study summary: Public signatures in TCR beta pointed to CMV infection and matching HLA type. Study-wide points: Pooled public TCR beta family frequency picked out CMV carriers with the relevant HLA.

This CDR3 spans 15 amino acids. Germline V gene data show CDR1 as SGHDT and CDR2 as YYEEEE. V lost 0 bases, J lost 2 bases, and 9 bases lay in between. MiXCR, applied by TCRdb to the reads, yields one record per CDR3 protein. The sample contains 640,000 or so distinct CDR3 sequences, 30% to 40% of which appear only once. This clonotype was found a few times. The antigen remains unidentified. The rearrangement links TRBV5-6 to TRBJ2-1; D not resolved. This specimen consisted of cultured PBMCs, obtained from culture after CMV antigen stimulation. The sequence came from a human donor in good health (CMV status not recorded). Some clones in this sample may be carry-over from other donors' samples. The CDR3 spells CASSLALATYNEQFF. The CDR3 DNA reads as TGTGCCAGCAGCTTGGCCCTTGCGACCTACAATGAGCAGTTCTTC.